The clone carrying this TCR beta chain has more than one count but fewer than ten. Its antigen remains unidentified. This sample is drawn from a study of post-analysis software for immune sequencing data. Study overall: Multiple sclerosis in the patients followed relapsing-remitting, secondary progressive and progressive-relapsing courses.

The CDR3 loop spans 14 amino acids. Unmatched junction bases numbered 7, after V lost 8 bases and J lost 0 bases. The V gene's germline CDR1 is MNHEY and CDR2 SVGAGI. Regarding the study as a whole: Normalized Chao1 diversity was significantly lower in multiple sclerosis patients than in controls. TRBV segments more frequent in patients than in controls numbered several and included TRBV5-6, TRBV5-1 and TRBV20-1.

TCR beta libraries were prepared from cDNA with unique molecular identifiers. Input amounts of about 0.85 to 10 million T cells were used. These gave around 500,000 cDNA molecules, so each molecule approximated one T cell. MiXCR, applied by TCRdb to the PCR reads, yields one record per CDR3 protein. The sample comprises a few hundred thousand distinct CDR3 sequences, less than 40% of which are singletons, and roughly 13% rests with the top ten. The clonotype was recovered from a girl aged 5 to 17 with multiple sclerosis. Sequencing used blood. The chain employs TRBV6-5 and TRBJ2-7, with 7 bases matching TRBD2. The CDR3 DNA reads as TGTGCCAGCCGGTGGGGGGGGAGCTCCTACGAGCAGTACTTC. This gives the protein CASRWGGSSYEQYF.